The sequence of this TCR beta chain was determined in a study of T-cell memory formation after mild COVID-19. This clonotype has only a few counts. MiXCR, applied by TCRdb to the 5' RACE reads, yields one record per CDR3 protein. The sample lists about 610,000 distinct CDR3 sequences; approximately 15% were seen once. Germline CDR1 reads LNHDA; CDR2 reads SQIVND (reference sequence). V lost 3 bases and J 1 base, leaving 8 bases between the germline ends. This CDR3 is 14 amino acids long. Sequences were obtained from PBMCs or a T cell subset sorted from them (not recorded which). The sequence came from an adult woman who had mild COVID-19 (a few samples of this study predate the infection). Cell type and time point are not known. The chain is built from TRBV19 and TRBJ2-3; D unclear. The CDR3 DNA reads TGTGCCAGTAGTATTGGATTAGGCACAGATACGCAGTATTTT. Translation: CASSIGLGTDTQYF.